This T cell receptor (beta chain) originates from a study of OX40 agonist ivuxolimab in advanced cancers. Study as a whole: Across the patients, intravenous ivuxolimab was delivered every 2 weeks at 0.01 to 10 mg/kg.

Sequencing used immunoSEQ multiplex PCR; TCRdb keeps in-frame clones, though not all of them. The table includes roughly 56,000 clones, approximately 90% detected once. Trimming removed 1 base at V and 2 bases at J, with 8 bases between. Germline V gene data show CDR1 as SGHNT and CDR2 as YYREEE (reference sequence). This CDR3 spans 14 amino acids. This sequence joins TRBV5-4 and TRBJ2-3, with D uncertain. This TCR came from an adult with an advanced solid tumor such as melanoma, head and neck, liver or kidney cancer. The sequenced sample was CD4+ or CD8+ T cells sorted from blood, obtained in a trial of the OX40 agonist ivuxolimab. Here the CDR3 reads CASSLTASTDTQYF. The CDR3 nucleotides read TGTGCCAGCAGCTTGACAGCTTCCACAGATACGCAGTATTTT.